This T cell receptor (beta chain) comes out of a study of response to subunit inactivated influenza vaccine. Findings and limits, study-wide: It was suggested by the authors that few new T cells are recruited by each seasonal influenza vaccination.

TCRdb re-derived calls from the RT-PCR reads in MiXCR, one entry per CDR3 protein. This sample has 630,000 or so distinct CDR3 sequences; 15% to 19% occur once, and the top ten carry roughly 10%. This clonotype was counted only a few times. Its antigen is not known. Germline CDR1 is MGHRA and CDR2 is YSYEKL. Trimming shortened V by 3 bases and J by 8 bases, and 25 bases separated the two germline ends. CDR3 size: 17 residues. This receptor was obtained from a man in his fifties who received an inactivated influenza vaccine. The gene calls are TRBV4-1 and TRBJ1-2, with D perhaps matching TRBD1 (6 bases). Sequencing used PBMCs from blood, obtained 11 to 12 days after vaccination. In nucleotides, the CDR3 is TGCGCCAGCAGCCAGAGAGCACCTCAGGGGCGCAGGGAAGGCTACACCTTC. This codes for CASSQRAPQGRREGYTF.